The next 2 T cell receptor beta chains were all read from a single sample in a study of blood T cell repertoires in COVID-19. Profiled with immunoSEQ multiplex PCR; TCRdb holds only in-frame clones, not every one. This table has approximately 230,000 clones, approximately 86% appearing once. Source material: peripheral blood. The origin of the receptors is a man older than 75 with acute or convalescent COVID-19.

As concerns this clone: Other DNA sequences in this specimen translate into the identical CDR3. The chain uses TRBV5-1 and TRBJ1-2; D is uncertain. Between the trimmed V and J ends, which lost 3 bases and 2 bases, there was a span of 8 bases. The CDR3 sequence is 13 residues long. Germline-derived CDR1 and CDR2 are SGHRS and YFSETQ. This CDR3 is CASSSTVNYGYTF. The CDR3 nucleotides read TGCGCCAGCAGCTCGACTGTGAACTATGGCTACACCTTC.

The chain links TRBV4-3 to TRBJ2-1; 9 bases are shared with TRBD2. The CDR3 consists of 16 residues. CDR1 is LGHNA, CDR2 YSLEER, per germline. With 1 base clipped from V and 7 bases from J, the junction kept 8 bases outside the gene matches. CDR3 nucleotides: TGCGCCAGCAGCCAAGTCATGGGGACTAGCTCAAATGAGCAGTTCTTC. Its translation is CASSQVMGTSSNEQFF.